A selection of T cell receptor beta chains follows, all from one sample in a study of beta chain features in type 1 diabetes. Sequenced by immunoSEQ multiplex PCR; TCRdb stores in-frame clones only, minus some. The data contain fewer than 350,000 clones, 15% of them seen just once; the ten biggest clones take up less than 0.02%. The source material was naive CD4+ T cells from blood. The source is a man between 18 and 29 years old with type 1 diabetes. CDR3s include the opening cysteine and the closing phenylalanine or tryptophan. A D gene is named only where the DNA matches it firmly. Some rows mark clone size as missing; the rest say once, few, many or name a class of expanded clone.

v_call: TRBV29-1
d_call: TRBD2
cdr3_length: 14
clone_size: few
j_call: TRBJ2-1
cdr3_nt: TGCAGCGTCTTAGCTAGGCTAGCGGGGAATGAGCAGTTCTTC
cdr3_aa: CSVLARLAGNEQFF

v_call: TRBV21-1
d_call: NA
cdr3_length: 12
clone_size: NA
j_call: TRBJ1-2
cdr3_nt: TGTGCCAGCAGCAATAGACTCGCAGGCTACACCTTC
cdr3_aa: CASSNRLAGYTF

v_call: TRBV29-1
d_call: TRBD1
cdr3_length: 13
clone_size: few
j_call: TRBJ2-7
cdr3_nt: TGCAGCGCACTGGGACAGGGGGCCTACGAGCAGTACTTC
cdr3_aa: CSALGQGAYEQYF

v_call: TRBV6-1
d_call: NA
cdr3_length: 11
clone_size: NA
j_call: TRBJ1-5
cdr3_nt: TGTGCCAGCAGTGCCGGGGAGCCCCAGCATTTT
cdr3_aa: CASSAGEPQHF

v_call: TRBV5-4
d_call: TRBD1
cdr3_length: 15
clone_size: NA
j_call: TRBJ1-5
cdr3_nt: TGTGCCAGCAGCACCGGGACAGGGAGCAATCAGCCCCAGCATTTT
cdr3_aa: CASSTGTGSNQPQHF

v_call: TRBV13
d_call: NA
cdr3_length: 14
clone_size: few
j_call: TRBJ1-3
cdr3_nt: TGTGCCAGCACAGACACCCGCTCTGGAAACACCATATATTTT
cdr3_aa: CASTDTRSGNTIYF

v_call: TRBV6-6
d_call: NA
cdr3_length: 14
clone_size: few
j_call: TRBJ2-3
cdr3_nt: TGTGCCAGCAGTTACGGGGCAGGGGTGTATACGCAGTATTTT
cdr3_aa: CASSYGAGVYTQYF

v_call: TRBV30
d_call: NA
cdr3_length: 14
clone_size: NA
j_call: TRBJ1-1
cdr3_nt: TGTGCCTGGAGTGGACAGGTGACGAACACTGAAGCTTTCTTT
cdr3_aa: CAWSGQVTNTEAFF

v_call: TRBV5-4
d_call: TRBD1
cdr3_length: 15
clone_size: few
j_call: TRBJ2-1
cdr3_nt: TGTGCCAGCAGCGATTGGACAGGGGGGTACAATGAGCAGTTCTTC
cdr3_aa: CASSDWTGGYNEQFF

v_call: TRBV28
d_call: NA
cdr3_length: 14
clone_size: NA
j_call: TRBJ2-7
cdr3_nt: TGTGCCAGCATCCCTACTCGACAGCCCTACGAGCAGTACTTC
cdr3_aa: CASIPTRQPYEQYF

v_call: TRBV11-2
d_call: NA
cdr3_length: 14
clone_size: few
j_call: TRBJ2-5
cdr3_nt: TGTGCCAGCAGCCCGGGACTGCTCCAAGAGACCCAGTACTTC
cdr3_aa: CASSPGLLQETQYF

v_call: TRBV30
d_call: TRBD2
cdr3_length: 15
clone_size: NA
j_call: TRBJ2-5
cdr3_nt: TGTGCCTGGAGTGTGGCTAGCGGGAGGCAAGAGACCCAGTACTTC
cdr3_aa: CAWSVASGRQETQYF

v_call: TRBV5-1
d_call: TRBD2
cdr3_length: 15
clone_size: NA
j_call: TRBJ2-7
cdr3_nt: TGCGCCAGCAGACTTGGACTAGCGGTAGTATACGAGCAGTACTTC
cdr3_aa: CASRLGLAVVYEQYF

v_call: TRBV7-9
d_call: TRBD2
cdr3_length: 15
clone_size: NA
j_call: TRBJ2-1
cdr3_nt: TGTGCCAGCAGCTTAGTTCCGACTAGCGGTCATGAGCAGTTCTTC
cdr3_aa: CASSLVPTSGHEQFF

v_call: TRBV10-3
d_call: NA
cdr3_length: 13
clone_size: few
j_call: TRBJ2-5
cdr3_nt: TGTGCCATCAGCGGGGGAGTTAGGGAGACCCAGTACTTC
cdr3_aa: CAISGGVRETQYF

v_call: TRBV29-1
d_call: TRBD2
cdr3_length: 14
clone_size: few
j_call: TRBJ2-1
cdr3_nt: TGCAGCGTTGAACCTAGCGGGAGAGGCAATGAGCAGTTCTTC
cdr3_aa: CSVEPSGRGNEQFF

v_call: TRBV23-1
d_call: NA
cdr3_length: 18
clone_size: few
j_call: TRBJ1-3
cdr3_nt: TGCGCCAGCAGTCACCCAGACTCCAGGGAAATATGTGGAAACACCATATATTTT
cdr3_aa: CASSHPDSREICGNTIYF

v_call: TRBV9
d_call: TRBD1
cdr3_length: 15
clone_size: NA
j_call: TRBJ1-1
cdr3_nt: TGTGCCAGCAGCGGAAGACAGGGTTTAGGCACTGAAGCTTTCTTT
cdr3_aa: CASSGRQGLGTEAFF

v_call: TRBV2
d_call: TRBD1
cdr3_length: 14
clone_size: NA
j_call: TRBJ1-2
cdr3_nt: TGTGCCAGCCGAGCGACAGGGTCCAACTATGGCTACACCTTC
cdr3_aa: CASRATGSNYGYTF

v_call: TRBV29-1
d_call: NA
cdr3_length: 13
clone_size: few
j_call: TRBJ2-5
cdr3_nt: TGCAGCGTCCAGACAGCGCGGCAAGAGACCCAGTACTTC
cdr3_aa: CSVQTARQETQYF

v_call: TRBV4-1
d_call: TRBD1
cdr3_length: 15
clone_size: NA
j_call: TRBJ2-5
cdr3_nt: TGCGCCAGCAGCCAGCTGGGGACAGCGTGGGAGACCCAGTACTTC
cdr3_aa: CASSQLGTAWETQYF

v_call: TRBV5-4
d_call: NA
cdr3_length: 14
clone_size: NA
j_call: TRBJ1-4
cdr3_nt: TGTGCCAGCAGCTTACAGGGAAGTGGTGAAAAACTGTTTTTT
cdr3_aa: CASSLQGSGEKLFF

v_call: TRBV5-1
d_call: TRBD1
cdr3_length: 20
clone_size: once
j_call: TRBJ2-7
cdr3_nt: TGCGCCAGCAGCTTGGTTGGACCCGGGGAAAACAGGGGGTTTTCCTACGAGCAGTACTTC
cdr3_aa: CASSLVGPGENRGFSYEQYF

v_call: TRBV2
d_call: TRBD2
cdr3_length: 15
clone_size: NA
j_call: TRBJ2-1
cdr3_nt: TGTGCCAGCGGGAGTCCTAGCGGGAGCGAGGATGAGCAGTTCTTC
cdr3_aa: CASGSPSGSEDEQFF

v_call: TRBV6-5
d_call: TRBD1
cdr3_length: 15
clone_size: NA
j_call: TRBJ1-4
cdr3_nt: TGTGCCAGCAGTTACGAAGGACAGGGAAGAGGAAAACTGTTTTTT
cdr3_aa: CASSYEGQGRGKLFF

v_call: TRBV7-9
d_call: TRBD2
cdr3_length: 14
clone_size: NA
j_call: TRBJ2-5
cdr3_nt: TGTGCCAGCAGCTTAGCCGGGGGGGGAGAGACCCAGTACTTC
cdr3_aa: CASSLAGGGETQYF

v_call: TRBV28
d_call: TRBD2
cdr3_length: 14
clone_size: few
j_call: TRBJ2-3
cdr3_nt: TGTGCCAGCAGCCGTAGCGGGAGCACAGATACGCAGTATTTT
cdr3_aa: CASSRSGSTDTQYF

v_call: TRBV6-5
d_call: NA
cdr3_length: 12
clone_size: NA
j_call: TRBJ1-1
cdr3_nt: TGTGCCAGCTGCCGAGGGGGTACTGAAGCTTTCTTT
cdr3_aa: CASCRGGTEAFF

v_call: TRBV30
d_call: NA
cdr3_length: 13
clone_size: NA
j_call: TRBJ1-4
cdr3_nt: TGTGCCTGGAGTTGGGGAGAAAGTGGAAAACTGTTTTTT
cdr3_aa: CAWSWGESGKLFF

v_call: TRBV4-3
d_call: TRBD2
cdr3_length: 15
clone_size: few
j_call: TRBJ2-7
cdr3_nt: TGCGCCAGCAGCCACGATAGCGGGGGTTCGAGGGAGCAGTACTTC
cdr3_aa: CASSHDSGGSREQYF

v_call: TRBV5-1
d_call: TRBD1
cdr3_length: 15
clone_size: NA
j_call: TRBJ2-3
cdr3_nt: TGCGCCAGCAGCCCCCGACAGGGCATTTCAGATACGCAGTATTTT
cdr3_aa: CASSPRQGISDTQYF

v_call: TRBV5-1
d_call: NA
cdr3_length: 13
clone_size: few
j_call: TRBJ2-3
cdr3_nt: TGCGCCAGCAGCCCGCCGAGCGAAGATACGCAGTATTTT
cdr3_aa: CASSPPSEDTQYF

v_call: TRBV19
d_call: TRBD1
cdr3_length: 16
clone_size: NA
j_call: TRBJ2-1
cdr3_nt: TGTGCCAGTAGTATAGAACAGGGGGGCTCCTACAATGAGCAGTTCTTC
cdr3_aa: CASSIEQGGSYNEQFF

v_call: TRBV28
d_call: NA
cdr3_length: 13
clone_size: NA
j_call: TRBJ1-2
cdr3_nt: TGTGCCAGCAGCACAGGGCTTGGCTATGGCTACACCTTC
cdr3_aa: CASSTGLGYGYTF

v_call: TRBV5-1
d_call: NA
cdr3_length: 14
clone_size: few
j_call: TRBJ2-3
cdr3_nt: TGCGCCAGCAGCTATACCGGGTCCCCCGCTTTTAAGTATTTT
cdr3_aa: CASSYTGSPAFKYF

v_call: TRBV29-1
d_call: NA
cdr3_length: 11
clone_size: NA
j_call: TRBJ1-2
cdr3_nt: TGCAGCTCATCCCCTCGGGATGGCTACACCTTC
cdr3_aa: CSSSPRDGYTF

v_call: TRBV18
d_call: NA
cdr3_length: 13
clone_size: few
j_call: TRBJ1-2
cdr3_nt: TGTGCCAGCTCACCAGAGGCAGACTATGGCTACACCTTC
cdr3_aa: CASSPEADYGYTF

v_call: TRBV7-8
d_call: NA
cdr3_length: 16
clone_size: NA
j_call: TRBJ1-5
cdr3_nt: TGTGCCAGCAGCTCTGAGACAGGCTATAGCAATCAGCCCCAGCATTTT
cdr3_aa: CASSSETGYSNQPQHF

v_call: TRBV10-3
d_call: TRBD2
cdr3_length: 16
clone_size: NA
j_call: TRBJ2-3
cdr3_nt: TGTGCCATCAGTGAGTCAGCGGGAGCGGGAACAGATACGCAGTATTTT
cdr3_aa: CAISESAGAGTDTQYF

v_call: TRBV29-1
d_call: NA
cdr3_length: 11
clone_size: few
j_call: TRBJ1-1
cdr3_nt: TGCAGCGTTGAAGCTCCAGCGGGCGCTTTCTTT
cdr3_aa: CSVEAPAGAFF

v_call: TRBV18
d_call: NA
cdr3_length: 13
clone_size: NA
j_call: TRBJ2-5
cdr3_nt: TGTGCCAGTATGGGAGGAACCCAAGAGACCCAGTACTTC
cdr3_aa: CASMGGTQETQYF

v_call: TRBV10-3
d_call: NA
cdr3_length: 12
clone_size: NA
j_call: TRBJ1-1
cdr3_nt: TGTGCCACGTCGGAGAGGAACACTGAAGCTTTCTTT
cdr3_aa: CATSERNTEAFF

v_call: TRBV15
d_call: NA
cdr3_length: 13
clone_size: NA
j_call: TRBJ1-4
cdr3_nt: TGTGCAACCAGCAGAGACAGGAATGAAAAACTGTTTTTT
cdr3_aa: CATSRDRNEKLFF

v_call: TRBV9
d_call: NA
cdr3_length: 16
clone_size: NA
j_call: TRBJ2-1
cdr3_nt: TGTGCCAGCAGCGTAGGGAGGATAGTAGTCCACAATGAGCAGTTCTTC
cdr3_aa: CASSVGRIVVHNEQFF

v_call: TRBV27
d_call: TRBD1
cdr3_length: 14
clone_size: NA
j_call: TRBJ2-7
cdr3_nt: TGTGCCAGCAGTTCGGACAGGGGGCTCTACGAGCAGTACTTC
cdr3_aa: CASSSDRGLYEQYF

v_call: TRBV6-5
d_call: TRBD1
cdr3_length: 15
clone_size: few
j_call: TRBJ2-7
cdr3_nt: TGTGCCAGCAGTTCACCGGGACAGGGGGCCTACGAGCAGTACTTC
cdr3_aa: CASSSPGQGAYEQYF

v_call: TRBV7-2
d_call: TRBD2
cdr3_length: 16
clone_size: NA
j_call: TRBJ2-4
cdr3_nt: TGTGCCAGCAGCTTAAGGCCAGCGGGGGTAGGAAACATTCAGTACTTC
cdr3_aa: CASSLRPAGVGNIQYF

v_call: TRBV15
d_call: NA
cdr3_length: 17
clone_size: NA
j_call: TRBJ2-3
cdr3_nt: TGTGCCACCAGCAGGCAGATTAAGGGGCATAGCACAGATACGCAGTATTTT
cdr3_aa: CATSRQIKGHSTDTQYF

v_call: TRBV5-1
d_call: NA
cdr3_length: 14
clone_size: NA
j_call: TRBJ2-3
cdr3_nt: TGCGCCAGCAGCCGGCGGACTAAGGGGGATACGCAGTATTTT
cdr3_aa: CASSRRTKGDTQYF

v_call: TRBV11-1
d_call: NA
cdr3_length: 11
clone_size: NA
j_call: TRBJ2-7
cdr3_nt: TGTGCCAGCAGAAACTTTTACGAGCAGTACTTC
cdr3_aa: CASRNFYEQYF

v_call: TRBV9
d_call: NA
cdr3_length: 13
clone_size: NA
j_call: TRBJ2-7
cdr3_nt: TGTGCCAGCAGCGTATCAATCCGGGGGGAGCAGTACTTC
cdr3_aa: CASSVSIRGEQYF

v_call: TRBV7-9
d_call: NA
cdr3_length: 16
clone_size: few
j_call: TRBJ2-4
cdr3_nt: TGTGCCAGCAGCTCCCGACAGGCTTGGAGAGGGAACATTCAGTACTTC
cdr3_aa: CASSSRQAWRGNIQYF

v_call: TRBV27
d_call: NA
cdr3_length: 14
clone_size: once
j_call: TRBJ2-7
cdr3_nt: TGTGCCAGCAGTTTTTCTAGCAGCTCCTACGAGCAGTACTTC
cdr3_aa: CASSFSSSSYEQYF

v_call: TRBV2
d_call: NA
cdr3_length: 12
clone_size: few
j_call: TRBJ1-2
cdr3_nt: TGTGCCAGCGCTTCAGATGTCTATGGCTACACCTTC
cdr3_aa: CASASDVYGYTF

v_call: TRBV11-3
d_call: NA
cdr3_length: 14
clone_size: once
j_call: TRBJ2-7
cdr3_nt: TGTGCCAGCAGCTTAACTGCAACCTCCTACGAGCAGTACTTC
cdr3_aa: CASSLTATSYEQYF

v_call: TRBV19
d_call: NA
cdr3_length: 12
clone_size: few
j_call: TRBJ2-1
cdr3_nt: TGTGCCAGTAGTGTAGCCCAAAATGAGCAGTTCTTC
cdr3_aa: CASSVAQNEQFF

v_call: TRBV7-2
d_call: TRBD2
cdr3_length: 19
clone_size: few
j_call: TRBJ2-5
cdr3_nt: TGTGCCAGCAGCCCGTGGACTAGCGGGAGAATGAGTAACCAAGAGACCCAGTACTTC
cdr3_aa: CASSPWTSGRMSNQETQYF

v_call: TRBV30
d_call: TRBD1
cdr3_length: 14
clone_size: NA
j_call: TRBJ1-2
cdr3_nt: TGTGCCTGGAGTGCTGACAGGGGGAACTATGGCTACACCTTC
cdr3_aa: CAWSADRGNYGYTF

v_call: TRBV9
d_call: TRBD2
cdr3_length: 15
clone_size: NA
j_call: TRBJ2-1
cdr3_nt: TGTGCCAGCAGGGGGAGCGGGAGCTCCTACAATGAGCAGTTCTTC
cdr3_aa: CASRGSGSSYNEQFF